Following are 30 T cell receptor beta chains from one sample sequenced in a study of blood T cell repertoires in COVID-19. The repertoire was sequenced with immunoSEQ multiplex PCR; TCRdb's copy has only in-frame clones and lacks some. The data hold a few hundred thousand clones, with 80% to 90% observed a single time. The sequencing input was peripheral blood. The source is a woman in her sixties or seventies with acute or convalescent COVID-19.

With regard to this clone: At the DNA level, this CDR3 is encoded by other sequences in the same sample as well. The rearrangement uses TRBV6-5 and TRBJ1-1; D remains unclear. Germline CDR1 is MNHEY and CDR2 is SVGAGI. This CDR3 comprises 15 residues. Trimming removed 0 bases at V and 0 bases at J, with 8 bases between. The CDR3 sequence is CASSYSGGVNTEAFF. Written as DNA, the CDR3 is TGTGCCAGCAGTTACTCTGGCGGAGTGAACACTGAAGCTTTCTTT.

This chain connects TRBV3-1 (or the pseudogene TRBV3-2) to TRBJ1-2; TRBD1 might be the D (6 bases). Germline-derived CDR1 and CDR2 are LGHDT and YNNKEL (reference sequence). V lost 1 base and J 5 bases, leaving 11 bases between the germline ends. This CDR3 has 14 residues. The CDR3 loop reads CASSQADRSYGYTF. The CDR3 DNA reads TGTGCCAGCAGCCAAGCCGACAGGTCATATGGCTACACCTTC.

This chain links TRBV7-2 with TRBJ1-1; D possibly corresponds to TRBD1 (5 bases). V dropped 5 bases and J dropped 3 bases, with 13 bases sitting between them. The CDR3 is 14 residues long. Germline CDR1 is SGHTA and CDR2 is FQGNSA. As DNA, the CDR3 is TGTGCCAGCAGCGTACGGACACCTTACACTGAAGCTTTCTTT. It codes for CASSVRTPYTEAFF.

About this clone itself: Other DNA sequences in the same sample also yield this CDR3. The chain has TRBV5-4 and TRBJ1-4; a weak D match, TRBD1 (6 bases). CDR3 length equals 14 residues. Per germline, CDR1 SGHNT and CDR2 YYREEE (reference sequence). V lost 3 bases to trimming and J lost 5 bases, with 11 bases between them. CDR3 protein: CASSSTGTNEKLFF. The CDR3, as DNA: TGTGCCAGCAGCTCTACCGGGACAAATGAAAAACTGTTTTTT.

The chain recombines TRBV10-1 with TRBJ1-2; D may be TRBD1 (5 bases). This CDR3 comprises 16 residues. V was cut by 3 bases and J by 4 bases, with 18 bases left in between. Germline V gene lookup returns CDR1 WNHNN and CDR2 SYGVQD (reference sequence). CDR3 DNA: TGCGCCAGCAGTGACCCTGGAGGACGGGACTCCTATGGCTACACCTTC. This gives the protein CASSDPGGRDSYGYTF.

The J gene is TRBJ1-2, the V gene TRBV5-5; 10 nucleotides align to TRBD1. V lost 4 bases, J lost 5 bases, and 5 bases stayed unmatched. CDR1 and CDR2 from the germline V gene are SGHKS and YYEKEE (reference sequence). The CDR3 is 14 residues long. The CDR3 spells CASSTRTGGYGYTF. CDR3 bases: TGTGCCAGCAGCACACGGACAGGGGGGTATGGCTACACCTTC.

This clone was detected only once. This chain joins TRBV19 and TRBJ1-2, with D uncertain. The length of the CDR3 is 17 residues. Germline V lookup: CDR1 LNHDA, CDR2 SQIVND (reference sequence). V lost 2 bases and J lost 4, with 20 bases in between. CDR3 loop: CASSISRAARVGYGYTF. Here the CDR3 DNA reads TGTGCCAGTAGTATATCTCGAGCGGCCCGTGTGGGCTATGGCTACACCTTC.

The V and J genes are TRBV9 and TRBJ2-1; TRBD1 might be the D (6 bases). V dropped 0 bases and J dropped 10 bases, with 14 bases sitting between them. Germline CDR1 and CDR2: SGDLS and YYNGEE. The length of the CDR3 is 14 residues. The CDR3 spells CASSVGSGADEQFF. The CDR3 DNA sequence: TGTGCCAGCAGCGTAGGGTCAGGGGCGGACGAGCAGTTCTTC.

V gene TRBV7-3 combines with J gene TRBJ2-3, with D possibly TRBD2 on 6 matching bases. The CDR3 is 14 residues long. The V and J ends lost 4 bases and 4 bases respectively, with 12 bases between them. Germline lookup yields CDR1 SGHTA and CDR2 FQGTGA. The CDR3 sequence is CASSSSERSDTQYF. The CDR3 DNA sequence: TGTGCCAGCAGCTCTAGCGAGCGCTCAGATACGCAGTATTTT.

The chain recombines TRBV2 with TRBJ1-1; 7 positions match TRBD1. This CDR3 has 13 residues. CDR1 is SNHLY and CDR2 is FYNNEI in the germline V gene. V dropped 4 bases and J dropped 8; count of bases not matched to a gene: 7. The CDR3 DNA reads TGTGCCAGCAGTGTCACCTGGGACAGCGAAGCTTTCTTT. It encodes CASSVTWDSEAFF.

This clone was counted only a few times. The chain links TRBV6-5 to TRBJ2-1; 9 bases are a match to TRBD1. J gave up 8 bases and V 5 bases, and 10 bases lay outside the gene matches. The CDR3 extends over 15 amino acids. Germline CDR1 MNHEY, CDR2 SVGAGI. DNA of the CDR3: TGTGCCAGCAGTAACGGGGACAGGGCCGCGGATGAGCAGTTCTTC. It specifies CASSNGDRAADEQFF.

This chain uses TRBV7-6 with TRBJ2-7; TRBD2 matches at 9 bases. In germline, CDR1 is SGHVS, CDR2 FNYEAQ. The trim removed 1 base at V and 2 bases at J, leaving 3 bases unmatched. This CDR3 has 15 residues. CDR3 DNA sequence: TGTGCCAGCAGCTTAGAGGCGGGGGGGACCTACGAGCAGTACTTC. Encoded protein: CASSLEAGGTYEQYF.

J is TRBJ2-1 and V is TRBV7-9, with D maybe TRBD2 (6 bases). V dropped 4 bases and J dropped 6 bases, with 19 bases sitting between them. This CDR3 spans 16 amino acids. Germline lookup yields CDR1 SEHNR and CDR2 FQNEAQ (reference sequence). The CDR3 sequence is CASSSLPTGGVNEQFF. CDR3 bases: TGTGCCAGCAGCTCCCTTCCCACAGGAGGGGTCAATGAGCAGTTCTTC.

CDR3 sequence: CASSAYRTRGNTIYF. The CDR3 DNA is TGTGCCAGTAGTGCGTACCGGACTCGTGGAAACACCATATATTTT. This chain joins TRBV19 and TRBJ1-3; D gene uncertain. Germline V gene lookup returns CDR1 LNHDA and CDR2 SQIVND (reference sequence). V was cut by 5 bases and J by 3 bases, with 14 bases left in between. CDR3 length: 15 amino acids.

This clone was counted once. This chain uses TRBV7-2 with TRBJ1-2; maybe TRBD1 (6 bases). In germline, CDR1 is SGHTA, CDR2 FQGNSA. The CDR3 covers 13 residues. Deletions cut 5 bases from V and 7 bases from J, with 14 bases between. The CDR3 sequence is CASSAEIGGGYTF. The CDR3 nucleotides are TGTGCCAGCAGCGCCGAGATAGGGGGTGGCTACACCTTC.

For the CDR3, the DNA is TGCGCCAGCAGCCAAGAAGAGAGCACTGAAGCTTTCTTT. The encoded protein is CASSQEESTEAFF. The chain carries TRBV4-1 and TRBJ1-1; the D is unclear. This CDR3 is 13 amino acids long. The V end lost 0 bases, the J end lost 4 bases, and 6 bases lay between the germline ends. From germline, CDR1 is MGHRA and CDR2 YSYEKL.

A single count supports this clone. The J gene is TRBJ1-3, the V gene TRBV6-6; 7 positions agree with TRBD1. J gave up 0 bases and V 5 bases, and 4 bases lay outside the gene matches. There are 15 residues in the CDR3. Germline loops: CDR1 MNHNY, CDR2 SVGAGI (reference sequence). In DNA form, the CDR3 reads TGTGCCAGCAGTGCCGGGACAGCCTCTGGAAACACCATATATTTT. Protein product: CASSAGTASGNTIYF.

The chain combines TRBV5-1 with TRBJ2-1; the D gene is possibly TRBD2 (5 bases). The germline V and J ends were trimmed by 1 base and 6 bases, with 8 bases remaining between them. CDR3 length equals 13 residues. Germline values: CDR1 SGHRS, CDR2 YFSETQ. Here the CDR3 reads CASSLILANEQFF. Written as DNA, the CDR3 is TGCGCCAGCAGCTTGATCCTAGCCAATGAGCAGTTCTTC. The full variable domain, with the rest looked up from reference TRBV5-1 and TRBJ2-1, is KAGVTQTPRYLIKTRGQQVTLSCSPISGHRSVSWYQQTPGQGLQFLFEYFSETQRNKGNFPGRFSGRQFSNSRSEMNVSTLELGDSALYLCASSLILANEQFFGPGTRLTVL.

This sequence joins TRBV18 and TRBJ1-1; no clear D. CDR1 is KGHSH, CDR2 LQKENI, per germline. This CDR3 region has 12 residues. V lost 3 bases and J 9 bases, leaving 11 bases between the germline ends. The CDR3 DNA is TGTGCCAGCTCACCCCGGGAGGGAAAAGCTTTCTTT. Translation gives CASSPREGKAFF.

This chain joins TRBV3-1 (or the pseudogene TRBV3-2) and TRBJ1-6; 9 bases match TRBD1. CDR3 length equals 16 residues. V gave up 1 base and J gave up 7 bases; unmatched junction bases: 5. Germline CDR1 reads LGHDT; CDR2 reads YNNKEL (reference sequence). The CDR3 reads CASSQGGTGLNSPLHF. The CDR3 nucleotides are TGTGCCAGCAGCCAAGGGGGGACAGGGTTAAATTCACCCCTCCACTTT.

The rearrangement uses TRBV6-2 or TRBV6-3 and TRBJ2-6; no definite D call. V was shortened by 5 bases and J by 1 base, with 9 bases between the two germline ends. This CDR3 spans 15 amino acids. Germline loops: CDR1 MNHEY, CDR2 SVGEGT. CDR3 in DNA: TGTGCCAGCAGTACTACAAGATCTGGGGCCAACGTCCTGACTTTC. It translates to CASSTTRSGANVLTF.

The genes are TRBV7-6 and TRBJ2-3; 11 bases match TRBD1. The germline gives CDR1 SGHVS, CDR2 FNYEAQ. V dropped 1 base and J dropped 5; count of bases not matched to a gene: 5. The CDR3 runs to 16 residues. CDR3 sequence reads: CASSLGTGGGGDTQYF. CDR3 nucleotide sequence: TGTGCCAGCAGCTTAGGGACAGGGGGCGGCGGAGATACGCAGTATTTT.

This chain uses TRBV19 with TRBJ1-1; no reliable D call. This CDR3 contains 13 residues. V lost 7 bases and J 1 base, leaving 10 bases between the germline ends. CDR1 and CDR2 from the germline V gene are LNHDA and SQIVND (reference sequence). The CDR3 here is CASIVRWNTEAFF. In DNA, the CDR3 is TGTGCCAGTATCGTCAGATGGAACACTGAAGCTTTCTTT.

This sequence joins TRBV6-5 and TRBJ1-1, with D possibly matching TRBD1 (5 bases). The length of the CDR3 is 15 residues. Germline values: CDR1 MNHEY, CDR2 SVGAGI. V was pared by 7 bases and J by 4 bases, with 19 bases between. The CDR3 region is CASKPPGRAFTEAFF. The DNA of the CDR3 is TGTGCCAGCAAGCCCCCTGGCAGGGCTTTCACTGAAGCTTTCTTT.

This rearrangement joins TRBV10-3 to TRBJ1-1, with D perhaps matching TRBD1 (6 bases). In germline, CDR1 is ENHRY, CDR2 SYGVKD. The length of the CDR3 is 12 residues. The V end was cut by 8 bases, the J end by 5 bases, with 12 bases between. Here the CDR3 DNA reads TGTGCCATCGGGGGTACAGGGACTGAAGCTTTCTTT. This translates into CAIGGTGTEAFF.

This clone was picked up one time. V gene TRBV25-1 combines with J gene TRBJ2-7; tentatively, D is TRBD1 (6 bases). Trimming took 6 bases from V and 5 from J, leaving 17 bases between them. The CDR3 totals 14 residues. In germline, CDR1 is MGHDK, CDR2 SYGVNS. The CDR3 DNA is TGTGCCAGCAGCTTCAGAAGCCAGGGGAACGAGCAGTACTTC. Translated, it gives CASSFRSQGNEQYF.

The V call is TRBV5-4, the J call TRBJ2-3, with TRBD2 identical over 9 bases. This CDR3 has 16 amino acids. Trimming at V came to 3 bases and at J to 4 bases, leaving 9 bases not matched to a gene. From germline, CDR1 is SGHNT and CDR2 YYREEE (reference sequence). CDR3 in amino acids: CASSSRAGGTPDTQYF. CDR3 DNA: TGTGCCAGCAGCTCCCGAGCGGGGGGAACCCCAGATACGCAGTATTTT. Complete variable domain (other parts from reference TRBV5-4 and TRBJ2-3): ETGVTQSPTHLIKTRGQQVTLRCSSQSGHNTVSWYQQALGQGPQFIFQYYREEENGRGNFPPRFSGLQFPNYSSELNVNALELDDSALYLCASSSRAGGTPDTQYFGPGTRLTVL.

This rearrangement joins TRBV29-1 to TRBJ1-1, with D possibly being TRBD1 (5 bases). The length of the CDR3 is 12 residues. V dropped 2 bases and J dropped 7 bases, with 11 bases sitting between them. CDR1 and CDR2 from the germline V gene are SQVTM and ANQGSEA. CDR3 sequence reads: CSVEPGGVEAFF. In DNA form, the CDR3 reads TGCAGCGTTGAACCCGGGGGTGTTGAAGCTTTCTTT.

This chain joins TRBV5-5 and TRBJ2-1; a weak D match, TRBD1 (6 bases). The germline V gene encodes CDR1 SGHKS and CDR2 YYEKEE (reference sequence). This CDR3 has 15 amino acids. With 2 bases removed from V and 1 base from J, the gap between germline ends came to 10 bases. This chain's CDR3 is CASSFGQGSYNEQFF. The CDR3 nucleotides are TGTGCCAGCAGCTTTGGGCAGGGGTCCTACAATGAGCAGTTCTTC.

V and J are TRBV18 and TRBJ2-1, with TRBD1 matching 7 bases. This CDR3 comprises 16 residues. The V gene end was trimmed by 1 base and the J gene end by 5 bases; junction bases not matched to a gene: 8. Germline assignment: CDR1 KGHSH and CDR2 LQKENI. The CDR3 DNA reads TGTGCCAGCTCACCACTCCCGGGACAGACTGACAATGAGCAGTTCTTC. Protein: CASSPLPGQTDNEQFF.